The clone carrying this T cell receptor (beta chain) was observed a few times. Treatment of the sample: oral pan-JAK inhibitor, 5-10 mg twice daily. The data were obtained in a study of CD8+ T cells in alopecia areata. V lost 4 bases and J lost 1; bases outside the gene matches: 4. CDR1 is SQVTM and CDR2 is ANQGSEA in the germline V gene. The CDR3 is 14 amino acids. RNA, once extracted, was reverse transcribed into cDNA for use as the sequencing template. Here immunoSEQ multiplex PCR was the method, and the copy in TCRdb shows in-frame clones only, minus some. The sample records approximately 300,000 clones, 58% being singletons.

The sample consisted of CD4+ T cells sorted from blood, taken at week 24, from a patient treated with tofacitinib. The TCR sequence derives from a human donor with alopecia areata. The chain has TRBV29-1 and TRBJ1-2, with 9 bases identical to TRBD1. The CDR3: CSVARGQGNYGYTF. Written as DNA, the CDR3 is TGCAGCGTTGCCAGGGGACAGGGTAACTATGGCTACACCTTC.